This is a list of T cell receptor beta chains from one sample in a study of T-cell reconstitution after alpha-beta-depleted transplantation in children. TCRdb fed the PCR reads into MiXCR, producing one record per CDR3 protein. The sample shows about 640,000 distinct CDR3 sequences, around a sixth of them seen only once. The specimen was PBMCs from the stem cell graft donor, collected from the stem cell graft. The receptors derive from a human donor who donated a stem cell graft to a child with acute myeloid leukemia. CDR3s include the opening cysteine and the closing phenylalanine or tryptophan. Fields, in order: D gene, V gene, clone size, CDR3 length, J gene, CDR3 protein, CDR3 DNA. A D gene is named only where the DNA matches it firmly. Clone size is given for some rows only: seen once, a few or many times, or a class if the clone is expanded.

.	TRBV4-2	many	14	TRBJ1-5	CASSQDRSYQPQHF	TGTGCCAGCAGCCAAGATCGATCATATCAGCCCCAGCATTTT
TRBD2	TRBV3-1	.	15	TRBJ2-1	CASSPGTNIPNEQFF	TGTGCCAGCAGCCCCGGGACTAACATCCCGAATGAGCAGTTCTTC
.	TRBV7-2	.	15	TRBJ2-2	CASSLYQGYTGELFF	TGTGCCAGCAGCCTTTACCAGGGGTACACCGGGGAGCTGTTTTTT
TRBD2	TRBV7-7	.	16	TRBJ2-5	CASSLARVGGQETQYF	TGTGCCAGCAGCTTAGCGCGGGTGGGGGGGCAAGAGACCCAGTACTTC
.	TRBV15	many	15	TRBJ2-7	CATSRARRAPNEQYF	TGTGCCACCAGCAGAGCTAGGAGGGCGCCCAACGAGCAGTACTTC
.	TRBV27	few	13	TRBJ1-2	CASSPPDHGGYTF	TGTGCCAGCAGTCCCCCGGATCATGGGGGCTACACCTTC
.	TRBV4-3	few	15	TRBJ1-1	CASSQTGRRNTEAFF	TGCGCCAGCAGCCAAACAGGGAGGCGAAACACTGAAGCTTTCTTT
.	TRBV20-1	few	15	TRBJ2-7	CSARSARDHFYEQYF	TGCAGTGCTAGATCAGCCCGGGACCACTTCTACGAGCAGTACTTC
TRBD1	TRBV20-1	few	13	TRBJ1-3	CSARPGQGNTIYF	TGCAGTGCGAGACCGGGACAGGGAAACACCATATATTTT
TRBD1	TRBV27	many	14	TRBJ2-7	CASSSTGALYEQYF	TGTGCCAGCAGTTCGACAGGGGCTCTCTACGAGCAGTACTTC
.	TRBV12-3/TRBV12-4	.	12	TRBJ1-1	CASTLSRTEAFF	TGTGCCAGCACCTTATCCCGCACTGAAGCTTTCTTT
.	TRBV20-1	many	14	TRBJ2-2	CSADNSGFTGELFF	TGCAGTGCTGATAACTCTGGGTTCACCGGGGAGCTGTTTTTT
TRBD1	TRBV20-1	many	16	TRBJ2-1	CSARGSPGTVYNEQFF	TGCAGTGCTAGAGGGTCCCCCGGGACAGTCTATAATGAGCAGTTCTTC
.	TRBV6-2/TRBV6-3	.	13	TRBJ1-2	CASSSTEDYGYTF	TGTGCCAGCAGTTCGACAGAAGACTATGGCTACACCTTC
.	TRBV5-1	few	17	TRBJ2-1	CASSPTPFIGTYNEQFF	TGCGCCAGCAGCCCCACACCATTCATTGGGACCTACAATGAGCAGTTCTTC
.	TRBV24-1	.	15	TRBJ2-1	CATSDWAWTINEQFF	TGTGCCACCAGTGACTGGGCCTGGACTATCAATGAGCAGTTCTTC
TRBD1	TRBV4-2	few	14	TRBJ1-1	CASSPQGSSSEAFF	TGTGCCAGCAGCCCACAGGGGAGTTCTTCTGAAGCTTTCTTT
.	TRBV20-1	.	12	TRBJ2-2	CSARNKIGELFF	TGCAGTGCTAGAAACAAAATCGGGGAGCTGTTTTTT
.	TRBV29-1	many	13	TRBJ2-5	CSVVSPFGGTQYF	TGCAGCGTTGTGTCCCCCTTCGGCGGAACCCAGTACTTC
.	TRBV7-2	few	14	TRBJ1-1	CASSSGPVDTEAFF	TGTGCCAGCAGTTCGGGACCGGTCGACACTGAAGCTTTCTTT
.	TRBV29-1	many	16	TRBJ2-7	CSASTRGPKYSYEQYF	TGCAGCGCTTCAACCCGTGGGCCCAAATACTCCTACGAGCAGTACTTC
TRBD2	TRBV29-1	few	15	TRBJ2-5	CSVGVSGGPRETQYF	TGCAGCGTGGGGGTTAGCGGGGGCCCTCGGGAGACCCAGTACTTC
.	TRBV20-1	many	13	TRBJ1-5	CSARHRGNQPQHF	TGCAGTGCTAGACACAGGGGCAATCAGCCCCAGCATTTT
TRBD1	TRBV20-1	many	14	TRBJ2-7	CSARGQGGSYEQYF	TGCAGTGCCCGGGGACAGGGAGGCTCCTACGAGCAGTACTTC
TRBD1	TRBV5-1	.	15	TRBJ1-1	CASSLDRGANTEAFF	TGCGCCAGCAGCTTGGACAGGGGGGCCAACACTGAAGCTTTCTTT
.	TRBV4-1	.	14	TRBJ1-1	CASRQGYRDTEAFF	TGCGCCAGCAGGCAAGGTTACAGAGACACTGAAGCTTTCTTT
TRBD1	TRBV3-1	.	13	TRBJ2-5	CASRGQGKETQYF	TGTGCCAGCCGAGGACAGGGGAAAGAGACCCAGTACTTC
TRBD1	TRBV29-1	many	15	TRBJ2-1	CSVERQGVGYNEQFF	TGCAGCGTTGAACGCCAGGGGGTTGGATACAATGAGCAGTTCTTC
TRBD1	TRBV20-1	many	13	TRBJ1-2	CSARAQGGDGYTF	TGCAGTGCTAGAGCCCAGGGGGGTGATGGCTACACCTTC
.	TRBV20-1	few	15	TRBJ2-1	CSARNPRAKLNEQFF	TGCAGTGCTAGAAACCCCAGGGCGAAGCTGAATGAGCAGTTCTTC
.	TRBV6-5	many	14	TRBJ1-5	CASRLGDTNQPQHF	TGTGCCAGCAGGTTGGGGGACACTAATCAGCCCCAGCATTTT
.	TRBV20-1	many	17	TRBJ1-6	CSARDHDGRIYNSPLHF	TGCAGTGCTAGAGATCACGACGGACGGATCTATAATTCACCCCTCCACTTT
.	TRBV7-2	few	13	TRBJ1-2	CASRMGLWGGYTF	TGTGCCAGCAGGATGGGGCTTTGGGGTGGCTACACCTTC
.	TRBV20-1	.	13	TRBJ2-5	CSVLGARQETQYF	TGCAGTGTCCTGGGGGCCCGTCAAGAGACCCAGTACTTC
.	TRBV20-1	few	13	TRBJ2-5	CSATGLPQETQYF	TGCAGTGCTACGGGACTGCCCCAAGAGACCCAGTACTTC